This T cell receptor beta chain was identified during a study of siplizumab effects on memory and regulatory T cells. Clones were read by immunoSEQ multiplex PCR, and TCRdb kept only the in-frame ones, dropping some. This table has approximately 120,000 clones, just over 90% appearing once. From germline, CDR1 is LNHDA and CDR2 SQIVND (reference sequence). The CDR3 runs to 13 residues. V dropped 1 base and J dropped 7 bases, with 11 bases sitting between them. The sample was non-Treg CD4+ T cells sorted from blood. This chain links TRBV19 with TRBJ2-7; D ambiguous. This clonotype originated in a human donor in good health. CDR3 region: CASSIGPVGEQYF. The CDR3 region has the DNA TGTGCCAGTAGTATAGGCCCCGTGGGGGAGCAGTACTTC.